These T cell receptor beta chains were read from a single sample in a study of T cells after yellow fever vaccination. TCRdb processed the 5' RACE reads anew with MiXCR; each CDR3 protein has one entry. The data contain about 300,000 distinct CDR3 sequences, 8.5% to 10% of them seen just once; the ten biggest clones take up approximately 3.3%. Here the sequenced sample was CD4+ T cells sorted from PBMCs, taken 5 days after the yellow fever booster vaccination. Every receptor here comes from a man younger than 35 who received the YFV17D yellow fever vaccine. The CDR3 runs from the conserved cysteine through the conserved F or W. Fields, in order: J gene, clone size, CDR3 length, D gene, V gene, CDR3 protein, CDR3 DNA. The D gene is left open where the match is weak. Size is stated for part of the rows, as once, few or many counts, or as a class when the clone is expanded.

>TRBJ2-7|NA|11|TRBD1|TRBV20-1
CSAGQGNEQYF
TGCAGTGCTGGACAGGGGAATGAGCAGTACTTC
>TRBJ2-7|few|15|TRBD1|TRBV5-1
CASTLTPTGEAEQYF
TGCGCCAGCACCCTAACGCCTACAGGGGAAGCCGAGCAGTACTTC
>TRBJ2-3|few|10|NA|TRBV12-3/TRBV12-4
CANGRDTQYF
TGTGCCAACGGCCGAGATACGCAGTATTTT
>TRBJ1-1|NA|12|TRBD1|TRBV2
CASKQGTTEAFF
TGTGCCAGCAAACAGGGGACCACTGAAGCTTTCTTT
>TRBJ2-5|many|12|NA|TRBV6-6
CASISQEETQYF
TGTGCCAGCATCTCCCAGGAGGAGACCCAGTACTTC
>TRBJ2-2|many|19|NA|TRBV3-1
CASSQPGLGAAENTGELFF
TGTGCCAGCAGCCAGCCGGGGCTGGGGGCGGCAGAAAACACCGGGGAGCTGTTTTTT
>TRBJ1-5|NA|14|NA|TRBV10-2
CASSDGQADQPQHF
TGCGCCAGCAGTGATGGGCAGGCGGATCAGCCCCAGCATTTT
>TRBJ1-1|NA|14|NA|TRBV10-3
CAISESKGIGEAFF
TGTGCCATCAGTGAGTCAAAGGGGATTGGGGAAGCTTTCTTT
>TRBJ1-1|NA|14|NA|TRBV5-6
CASRGNGRNTEAFF
TGTGCCAGCAGGGGGAACGGGCGCAACACTGAAGCTTTCTTT
>TRBJ2-3|NA|13|NA|TRBV6-1
CASESLLTDTQYF
TGTGCCAGCGAAAGCTTACTCACAGATACGCAGTATTTT
>TRBJ1-4|few|16|TRBD1|TRBV4-1
CASSRPGQGLSEKLFF
TGCGCCAGCAGCCGCCCGGGACAGGGACTAAGCGAAAAACTGTTTTTT
>TRBJ2-7|NA|13|NA|TRBV5-8
CASSLGGRSEQYF
TGTGCCAGCAGCTTGGGAGGGCGTAGCGAGCAGTACTTC
>TRBJ2-3|few|15|TRBD2|TRBV20-1
CSASPAGSSTDTQYF
TGCAGTGCTAGTCCAGCGGGGTCTAGCACAGATACGCAGTATTTT
>TRBJ1-2|few|12|NA|TRBV18
CASSPTTDGYTF
TGTGCCAGCTCACCTACTACGGATGGCTACACCTTC
>TRBJ2-5|NA|14|TRBD2|TRBV20-1
CSAPLGGRQETQYF
TGCAGTGCTCCCCTCGGGGGGAGGCAAGAGACCCAGTACTTC
>TRBJ2-7|few|14|NA|TRBV5-1
CASQPSSSSYEQYF
TGCGCCAGCCAGCCCTCTAGCAGCTCCTACGAGCAGTACTTC
>TRBJ1-6|few|12|NA|TRBV7-2
CASSLDSGSLHF
TGTGCCAGCAGCTTGGACAGTGGATCCCTCCACTTT
>TRBJ2-5|few|17|NA|TRBV7-2
CASSLVFRGVAEETQYF
TGTGCCAGCAGCTTAGTCTTTAGGGGGGTGGCCGAAGAGACCCAGTACTTC
>TRBJ1-2|NA|15|NA|TRBV4-3
CASSQAAGDLGGYTF
TGCGCCAGCAGCCAAGCGGCAGGGGATCTGGGTGGCTACACCTTC
>TRBJ1-1|few|19|NA|TRBV5-5
CASSLDGGGRNPMNTEAFF
TGTGCCAGCAGCTTGGATGGGGGCGGGAGAAACCCGATGAACACTGAAGCTTTCTTT
>TRBJ2-7|many|14|NA|TRBV7-9
CASSPTRGSYEQYF
TGTGCCAGCAGCCCAACCCGGGGATCCTACGAGCAGTACTTC
>TRBJ2-2|few|15|NA|TRBV6-2/TRBV6-3
CASREMGAVTGELFF
TGTGCCAGCAGAGAAATGGGGGCGGTCACCGGGGAGCTGTTTTTT